A selection of T cell receptor beta chains follows, all from one sample in a study of T cells in Graves' hyperthyroidism and ophthalmopathy. TCRdb itself ran the multiplex PCR reads through MiXCR, one entry per CDR3 protein. Counted here are 750,000 to 950,000 distinct CDR3 sequences, around 39% occurring once; the ten biggest clones make up about 8.9%. Source material: blood. These TCRs come from a man in his late teens or twenties with Graves' hyperthyroidism. The CDR3 runs from the conserved cysteine through the conserved F or W.

>TRBV15
CATSRDREEKLFF
>TRBV10-3
CAGTGGSPLHF
>TRBV11-1
CASSWFPAGGPVEQETQYF
>TRBV5-6
CASSLSGQTYEHF
>TRBV7-2
CASSSGPYHTYEQYF
>TRBV5-5
CASSLWGQGNQPQHF
>TRBV19
CASSPGPGTSGGHYEQYF
>TRBV6-1
CASGTLLLGAPIYEQYF
>TRBV7-9
CASTSGTGGYEQYF
>TRBV9
CASSVGGGTTGELFF
>TRBV19
CASSFTGVSEQYF
>TRBV7-9
CASSSEALGTQYF
>TRBV25-1
CASSQGGAHGAQYF
>TRBV7-9
CASSSFDNGGYEQYF
>TRBV19
CAKPQGDVDVDQPQHF
>TRBV7-2
CASSFRWGRNTIYF
>TRBV19
CASSIGDGYQPQHF
>TRBV20-1
CSASPTANTGELFF
>TRBV25-1
CASSSPAPNTEAFF
>TRBV9
CASSAGGAAEAFF
>TRBV6-5
CASRLLTGGNQETQYF
>TRBV5-1
CASSLERGTGELFF
>TRBV29-1
CSVELADTQYF
>TRBV13
CASSLGGRALHEQYF
>TRBV7-9
CASSLGQGPSGAMNTEAFF
>TRBV6-5
CASKRELEQYF
>TRBV20-1
CSAQRDRAQYF
>TRBV20-1
CSARGHSNTEAFF
>TRBV10-3
CAISGQGDSGANVLTF
>TRBV29-1
CSVGQTNQPQHF
>TRBV7-9
CASTSDRVSAWDGYTF
>TRBV2
CASSPPPVANTGELFF
>TRBV29-1
CSLRTNTEAFF
>TRBV19
CASTMGGQGGYGYTF
>TRBV2
CASRRDRQNSPLHF
>TRBV29-1
CSVTTGGSYGYTF
>TRBV7-2
CASSSALGLKGDEQYF
>TRBV19
CASSIDGYSNQPQHF
>TRBV11-3
CASSPTGGADEKLFF
>TRBV19
CASSIAPGRYSGELFF
>TRBV10-3
CAISESTGFVFYEQYF
>TRBV20-1
CSARDSDRPAGELFF
>TRBV7-2
CASSSGGTGYEKLFF
>TRBV20-1
CSARESSLNSPLHF
>TRBV12-3/TRBV12-4
CASHPGTGDYGYTF
>TRBV12-3/TRBV12-4
CASSPYLTQANYGYTF
>TRBV7-9
CTSSLGDAGTGELFF
>TRBV5-1
CASSDLINSYEQYF
>TRBV12-3/TRBV12-4
CASSSKGQDNQPQHF
>TRBV2
CASSREVARYEQYF
>TRBV12-3/TRBV12-4
CASGAIAEPQYF
>TRBV13
CATAGKNTEAFF
>TRBV10-3
CAISDPGTGTYEQYF
>TRBV29-1
CSVDRAGVNQETQYF
>TRBV20-1
CSARDWQGANNEQFF
>TRBV15
CATSRDPGTYEQYF
>TRBV5-1
CASSLSAGSQPQHF